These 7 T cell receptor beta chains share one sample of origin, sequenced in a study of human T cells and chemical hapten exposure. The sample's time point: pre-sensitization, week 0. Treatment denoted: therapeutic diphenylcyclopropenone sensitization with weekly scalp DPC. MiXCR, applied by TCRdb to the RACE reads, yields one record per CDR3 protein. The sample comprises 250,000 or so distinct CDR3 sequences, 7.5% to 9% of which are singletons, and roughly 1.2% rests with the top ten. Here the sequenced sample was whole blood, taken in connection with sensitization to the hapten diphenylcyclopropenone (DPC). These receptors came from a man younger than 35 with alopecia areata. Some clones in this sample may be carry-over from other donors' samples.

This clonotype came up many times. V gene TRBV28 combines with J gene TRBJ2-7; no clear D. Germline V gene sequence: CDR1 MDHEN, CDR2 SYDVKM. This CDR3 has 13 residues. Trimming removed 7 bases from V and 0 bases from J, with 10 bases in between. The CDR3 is CASIGRISYEQYF. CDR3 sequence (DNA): TGTGCCAGCATCGGCAGGATCTCCTACGAGCAGTACTTC. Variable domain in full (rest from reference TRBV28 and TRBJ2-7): DVKVTQSSRYLVKRTGEKVFLECVQDMDHENMFWYRQDPGLGLRLIYFSYDVKMKEKGDIPEGYSVSREKKERFSLILESASTNQTSMYLCASIGRISYEQYFGPGTRLTVT.

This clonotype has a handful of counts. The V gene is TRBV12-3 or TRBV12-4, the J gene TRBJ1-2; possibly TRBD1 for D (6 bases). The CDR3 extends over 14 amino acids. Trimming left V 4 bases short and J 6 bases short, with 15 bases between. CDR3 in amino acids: CASSYGQSVNGYTF. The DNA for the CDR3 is TGTGCCAGCAGTTACGGACAGAGCGTAAATGGCTACACCTTC.

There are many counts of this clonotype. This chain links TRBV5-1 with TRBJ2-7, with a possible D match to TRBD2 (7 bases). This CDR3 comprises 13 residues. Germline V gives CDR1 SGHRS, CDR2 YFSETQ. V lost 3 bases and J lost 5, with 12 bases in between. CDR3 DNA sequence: TGCGCCAGCAGCTGGGGGGGCCAGGACGAGCAGTACTTC. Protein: CASSWGGQDEQYF.

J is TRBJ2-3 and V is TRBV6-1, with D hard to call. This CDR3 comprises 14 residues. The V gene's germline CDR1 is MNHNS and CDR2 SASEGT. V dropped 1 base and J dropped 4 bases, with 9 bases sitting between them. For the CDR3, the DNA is TGTGCCAGCAGTGAAGGAGGAATCCCAGATACGCAGTATTTT. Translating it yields CASSEGGIPDTQYF.

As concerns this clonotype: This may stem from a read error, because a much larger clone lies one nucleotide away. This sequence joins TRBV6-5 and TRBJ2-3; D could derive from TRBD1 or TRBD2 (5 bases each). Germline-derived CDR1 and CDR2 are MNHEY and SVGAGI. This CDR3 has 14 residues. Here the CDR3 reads CASSLGPSTDMQYF. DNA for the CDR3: TGTGCCAGCAGTCTGGGACCTAGCACAGATATGCAGTATTTT.

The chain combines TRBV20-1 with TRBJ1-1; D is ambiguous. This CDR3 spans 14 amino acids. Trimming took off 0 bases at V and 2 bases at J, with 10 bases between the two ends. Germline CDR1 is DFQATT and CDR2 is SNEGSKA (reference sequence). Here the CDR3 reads CSARDGSANTEAFF. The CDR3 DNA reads TGCAGTGCTAGAGATGGTTCAGCAAACACTGAAGCTTTCTTT.

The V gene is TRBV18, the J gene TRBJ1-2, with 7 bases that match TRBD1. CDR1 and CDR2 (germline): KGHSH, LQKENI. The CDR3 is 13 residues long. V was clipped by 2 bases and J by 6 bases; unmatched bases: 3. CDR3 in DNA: TGTGCCAGCTCACCATTACAGGGGAATGGCTACACCTTC. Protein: CASSPLQGNGYTF.